The source of this T cell receptor (beta chain) is a study of cytomegalovirus exposure and HLA in healthy donors. Overall study findings and caveats: While the bulk of TCR sequences proved rare, some public TCRs turned up in many donors.

Points on this clone: Its cognate antigen is unknown.

The CDR3 is 17 residues long. Germline CDR1 reads MNHNS; CDR2 reads SASEGT. The germline V and J ends were trimmed by 6 bases and 1 base, with 21 bases remaining between them. The assay was immunoSEQ multiplex PCR, and TCRdb's table has in-frame clones only and misses some. Seen here are roughly 64,000 clones, over 85% observed once, and the top ten hold 5.8%. The chain carries TRBV6-1 and TRBJ1-2; D is ambiguous. This clonotype was sampled from a woman between 18 and 30 years old in good health and CMV-seropositive. Input material: PBMCs. Here the CDR3 reads CASSEWFYLPSNYGYTF. CDR3 bases: TGTGCCAGCAGCGAATGGTTTTATTTGCCCAGTAACTATGGCTACACCTTC.